These 14 T cell receptor beta chains originate from one sample sequenced in a study of CD8+ T cells in alopecia areata. cDNA prepared by RNA extraction and subsequent reverse transcription served as the template for sequencing. Sequencing was performed with immunoSEQ multiplex PCR; in TCRdb, only in-frame clones are kept and a portion is missing. The sample consists of some 180,000 clones, approximately 62% of them appearing once. The specimen was CD4+ T cells sorted from blood, collected at week 0. These TCRs come from a human donor with alopecia areata.

Turning to this clone: A read error is likely, as this CDR3 ends without the conserved phenylalanine or tryptophan. J is TRBJ2-7 and V is TRBV27; D is perhaps TRBD2 (6 bases). Germline loops: CDR1 MNHEY, CDR2 SMNVEV (reference sequence). The ends were cut back, 2 bases at V and 3 bases at J, with 14 bases in the middle. The CDR3 is 15 residues long. The CDR3: CASSLGGRSRYEQYS. In DNA, the CDR3 is TGTGCCAGCAGTTTAGGAGGGAGAAGTCGCTACGAGCAGTACTCC.

The gene calls are TRBV9 and TRBJ1-4; unclear D gene. Trimming removed 4 bases from V and 4 bases from J, with 11 bases in between. Germline values: CDR1 SGDLS, CDR2 YYNGEE. The CDR3 has 14 residues. The CDR3 sequence: CASSPDGHNEKLFF. The CDR3 DNA reads as TGTGCCAGCAGCCCCGACGGGCATAATGAAAAACTGTTTTTT.

Only one count was recorded for this clone. The chain carries TRBV4-3 and TRBJ2-1; D may correspond to TRBD1 or TRBD2 (5 bases each). V was pared by 2 bases and J by 7 bases, with 15 bases between. This CDR3 contains 15 residues. The V gene's germline CDR1 is LGHNA and CDR2 YSLEER. The CDR3 DNA is TGCGCCAGCAGCCAAAGTTTGGGACGGTCTAATGAGCAGTTCTTC. Translating gives CASSQSLGRSNEQFF.

Of note for this clone: Other nucleotide sequences from this sample produce the same CDR3. J is TRBJ1-2 and V is TRBV20-1; D is unresolved. Trimming took off 6 bases at V and 4 bases at J, with 6 bases between the two ends. Germline lookup yields CDR1 DFQATT and CDR2 SNEGSKA (reference sequence). This CDR3 has 10 residues. The CDR3 protein is CSATSYGYTF. The CDR3 DNA reads as TGCAGTGCGACTAGCTATGGCTACACCTTC.

This clone came up a few times. This rearrangement joins TRBV29-1 to TRBJ2-4; 9 bases fit TRBD1. Trimming cost V 4 bases and J 5 bases; bases outside gene matches: 3. CDR1 and CDR2 from the germline V gene are SQVTM and ANQGSEA. The CDR3 length is 13 residues. CDR3 in DNA: TGCAGCGTTGCCCGGACAGGGGAAAACATTCAGTACTTC. Amino acid sequence: CSVARTGENIQYF.

This clone was counted only a few times. The V gene is TRBV5-6, the J gene TRBJ2-1, with 9 bases matching TRBD2. CDR1 SGHDT and CDR2 YYEEEE come from the germline V gene. Trimming took 0 bases from V and 0 from J; bases not matched to a gene: 4. The length of the CDR3 is 17 residues. The CDR3 reads CASSLGISGSSYNEQFF. In DNA, the CDR3 is TGTGCCAGCAGCTTGGGTATTAGCGGGAGCTCCTACAATGAGCAGTTCTTC.

The chain links TRBV2 to TRBJ2-7; D gene ambiguous. Deletions cut 4 bases from V and 3 bases from J, with 7 bases between. The CDR3 spans 12 residues. The germline V gene has CDR1 SNHLY and CDR2 FYNNEI. CDR3 amino acids: CASSVQRYEQYF. The CDR3 DNA follows: TGTGCCAGCAGTGTGCAGCGCTACGAGCAGTACTTC.

The V gene is TRBV29-1, the J gene TRBJ1-2, with 8 bases identical to TRBD1. Losses at the gene ends were 3 bases for V and 3 bases for J; bases not matched to a gene: 6. This CDR3 spans 14 amino acids. CDR1 is SQVTM, CDR2 ANQGSEA, per germline. CDR3: CSVDRTGRDYGYTF. The CDR3 coding sequence is TGCAGCGTTGACCGGACAGGGAGGGACTATGGCTACACCTTC.

This clone was found a few times. The rearrangement uses TRBV5-6 and TRBJ2-3, with 8 positions matching TRBD2. CDR3 length: 16 residues. Germline CDR1 reads SGHDT; CDR2 reads YYEEEE. J gave up 6 bases and V 4 bases, and 13 bases lay outside the gene matches. This chain's CDR3 is CASSQTGRTSKDTQYF. The CDR3 region has the DNA TGTGCCAGCAGCCAGACTGGCAGGACTAGCAAGGATACGCAGTATTTT.

The rearrangement links TRBV11-1 to TRBJ2-3, with D unclear. The V and J ends lost 5 bases and 0 bases respectively, with 9 bases between them. CDR3 length: 14 residues. CDR1 is SGHAT and CDR2 is FQDESV in the germline V gene (reference sequence). This CDR3 is CASSPRSSTDTQYF. CDR3 bases: TGTGCCAGCAGCCCCAGGTCCAGCACAGATACGCAGTATTTT.

The chain combines TRBV25-1 with TRBJ2-1; D call uncertain. The CDR3 sequence is 13 residues long. Trimming removed 4 bases at V and 9 bases at J, with 13 bases between. Germline CDR1 is MGHDK and CDR2 is SYGVNS. In DNA form, the CDR3 reads TGTGCCAGCAGTGTCTATTCTAGTAGTGAGCAGTTCTTC. Protein product: CASSVYSSSEQFF.

The chain couples TRBV29-1 to TRBJ1-1; 10 nucleotides line up with TRBD1. CDR1 is SQVTM, CDR2 ANQGSEA, per germline. The CDR3 is made up of 12 amino acids. V trimming: 7 bases; J trimming: 10 bases; junction bases outside the gene matches: 9. For the CDR3, the DNA is TGCAGCGCCGAAACCGGGACAGGGGTAGCTTTCTTT. Translation: CSAETGTGVAFF.

V and J are TRBV7-9 and TRBJ1-2, with unresolved D. This CDR3 has 14 amino acids. Trimming pared 4 bases from V and 8 bases from J, leaving 17 bases between. The germline V gene has CDR1 SEHNR and CDR2 FQNEAQ (reference sequence). The DNA of the CDR3 is TGTGCCAGCAGCTCAGCCCGAGACATGGACGGCTACACCTTC. Translation: CASSSARDMDGYTF.

This clone was seen a few times. The CDR3 nucleotides are TGCGCCAGCAGCCAACTGTCTTCTGGGGCCAACGTCCTGACTTTC. It is translated as CASSQLSSGANVLTF. This chain uses TRBV5-1 with TRBJ2-6; D uncertain. The CDR3 is 15 amino acids. Germline-derived CDR1 and CDR2 are SGHRS and YFSETQ. V dropped 4 bases and J dropped 1 base, with 9 bases sitting between them.